One and the same sample provided the 5 T cell receptor beta chains below, sequenced in a study of Graves' ophthalmopathy and Graves' hyperthyroidism. The authors amplified TCR beta CDR3 regions, and they did so from RNA transcripts for repertoire sequencing. HTBI primers served in a first-round RT-PCR, which a second-round multiplex PCR followed. TCRdb reprocessed the multiplex PCR reads with MiXCR, giving one entry per CDR3 protein. The sample carries approximately 700,000 distinct CDR3 sequences, 35% to 50% recorded once. The material sequenced was peripheral blood. The source of these receptors is an adult man with Graves' ophthalmopathy.

Concerning this clonotype: This may be a read error: a much more frequent sequence differs by one nucleotide. The V gene is TRBV2, the J gene TRBJ1-3; no clear D. The V and J ends lost 7 bases and 0 bases respectively, with 16 bases between them. CDR3 length: 16 amino acids. CDR1 and CDR2 (germline): SNHLY, FYNNEI. The CDR3 is CASNPRWASSGNTIYF. For the CDR3, the DNA is TGTGCCAGCAACCCTAGGTGGGCCAGCTCTGGAAACACCATATATTTT. The whole variable domain, filled in from reference TRBV2 and TRBJ1-3, reads EPEVTQTPSHQVTQMGQEVILRCVPISNHLYFYWYRQILGQKVEFLVSFYNNEISEKSEIFDDQFSVERPDGSNFTLKIRSTKLEDSAMYFCASNPRWASSGNTIYFGEGSWLTVV.

CDR3 nucleotide sequence: TGTGCCAGCAGTTTGTCTAGCGGGAGTAACACCGGGGAGCTGTTTTTT. It codes for CASSLSSGSNTGELFF. The chain uses TRBV12-3 or TRBV12-4 and TRBJ2-2, with 10 bases identical to TRBD2. V was pared by 3 bases and J by 2 bases, with 3 bases of the junction left unmatched. The CDR3 has 16 amino acids.

The sample holds many counts of this clonotype. The chain recombines TRBV12-3 or TRBV12-4 with TRBJ1-1; unclear D gene. This CDR3 contains 13 residues. The V and J ends lost 6 bases and 1 base respectively, with 9 bases between them. The CDR3 sequence is CASSPQRNTEAFF. DNA of the CDR3: TGTGCCAGCAGCCCGCAAAGGAACACTGAAGCTTTCTTT.

The chain uses TRBV7-9 and TRBJ1-6; D gene uncertain. The CDR3 is 13 amino acids. With 8 bases removed from V and 7 bases from J, the gap between germline ends came to 12 bases. Germline V lookup: CDR1 SEHNR, CDR2 FQNEAQ (reference sequence). This CDR3 is CASLARKNSPLHF. CDR3 nucleotide sequence: TGTGCCAGCTTGGCCAGAAAAAATTCACCCCTCCACTTT. Full variable domain (missing parts from reference TRBV7-9 and TRBJ1-6): DTGVSQNPRHKITKRGQNVTFRCDPISEHNRLYWYRQTLGQGPEFLTYFQNEAQLEKSRLLSDRFSAERPKGSFSTLEIQRTEQGDSAMYLCASLARKNSPLHFGNGTRLTVT.

Ten or more counts support this clonotype. The chain joins TRBV19 to TRBJ1-2; D gene uncertain. Deletions cut 5 bases from V and 2 bases from J, with 12 bases between. There are 14 residues in the CDR3. Germline V gene lookup returns CDR1 LNHDA and CDR2 SQIVND (reference sequence). CDR3 bases: TGTGCCAGTAGTCGGCAGGCCGTGAACTATGGCTACACCTTC. It specifies CASSRQAVNYGYTF.